This T cell receptor beta chain was observed in a study of T cells in Graves' hyperthyroidism and ophthalmopathy. Amplified TCR beta CDR3 regions came from RNA transcripts. The HTBI primer set was used in a first-round RT-PCR of the TCR CDR3. One entry per CDR3 protein, called by TCRdb with MiXCR from the multiplex PCR reads. The sample holds roughly 740,000 distinct CDR3 sequences; approximately 16% are singletons and the top ten take around 8.1%. As to this clonotype: Its antigen is undetermined.

Those patients with uncontrolled infection, other autoimmune disease, pregnancy or lactation were excluded. Study-wide points: Ophthalmopathy onset followed model prediction by a median approximately six months.

V shed 1 base and J shed 10 bases, with 12 bases lying between them. Germline V lookup: CDR1 SGHNT, CDR2 YYREEE (reference sequence). This CDR3 is built from 13 residues. The genes are TRBV5-4 and TRBJ2-1, with D tentatively TRBD1 or TRBD2 (6 bases each). This clonotype originated in a man younger than 35 with Graves' hyperthyroidism. The material sequenced was blood. The CDR3 region has the DNA TGTGCCAGCAGCTTGACGGTGGGGGGCGAGCAGTTCTTC. This translates into CASSLTVGGEQFF.